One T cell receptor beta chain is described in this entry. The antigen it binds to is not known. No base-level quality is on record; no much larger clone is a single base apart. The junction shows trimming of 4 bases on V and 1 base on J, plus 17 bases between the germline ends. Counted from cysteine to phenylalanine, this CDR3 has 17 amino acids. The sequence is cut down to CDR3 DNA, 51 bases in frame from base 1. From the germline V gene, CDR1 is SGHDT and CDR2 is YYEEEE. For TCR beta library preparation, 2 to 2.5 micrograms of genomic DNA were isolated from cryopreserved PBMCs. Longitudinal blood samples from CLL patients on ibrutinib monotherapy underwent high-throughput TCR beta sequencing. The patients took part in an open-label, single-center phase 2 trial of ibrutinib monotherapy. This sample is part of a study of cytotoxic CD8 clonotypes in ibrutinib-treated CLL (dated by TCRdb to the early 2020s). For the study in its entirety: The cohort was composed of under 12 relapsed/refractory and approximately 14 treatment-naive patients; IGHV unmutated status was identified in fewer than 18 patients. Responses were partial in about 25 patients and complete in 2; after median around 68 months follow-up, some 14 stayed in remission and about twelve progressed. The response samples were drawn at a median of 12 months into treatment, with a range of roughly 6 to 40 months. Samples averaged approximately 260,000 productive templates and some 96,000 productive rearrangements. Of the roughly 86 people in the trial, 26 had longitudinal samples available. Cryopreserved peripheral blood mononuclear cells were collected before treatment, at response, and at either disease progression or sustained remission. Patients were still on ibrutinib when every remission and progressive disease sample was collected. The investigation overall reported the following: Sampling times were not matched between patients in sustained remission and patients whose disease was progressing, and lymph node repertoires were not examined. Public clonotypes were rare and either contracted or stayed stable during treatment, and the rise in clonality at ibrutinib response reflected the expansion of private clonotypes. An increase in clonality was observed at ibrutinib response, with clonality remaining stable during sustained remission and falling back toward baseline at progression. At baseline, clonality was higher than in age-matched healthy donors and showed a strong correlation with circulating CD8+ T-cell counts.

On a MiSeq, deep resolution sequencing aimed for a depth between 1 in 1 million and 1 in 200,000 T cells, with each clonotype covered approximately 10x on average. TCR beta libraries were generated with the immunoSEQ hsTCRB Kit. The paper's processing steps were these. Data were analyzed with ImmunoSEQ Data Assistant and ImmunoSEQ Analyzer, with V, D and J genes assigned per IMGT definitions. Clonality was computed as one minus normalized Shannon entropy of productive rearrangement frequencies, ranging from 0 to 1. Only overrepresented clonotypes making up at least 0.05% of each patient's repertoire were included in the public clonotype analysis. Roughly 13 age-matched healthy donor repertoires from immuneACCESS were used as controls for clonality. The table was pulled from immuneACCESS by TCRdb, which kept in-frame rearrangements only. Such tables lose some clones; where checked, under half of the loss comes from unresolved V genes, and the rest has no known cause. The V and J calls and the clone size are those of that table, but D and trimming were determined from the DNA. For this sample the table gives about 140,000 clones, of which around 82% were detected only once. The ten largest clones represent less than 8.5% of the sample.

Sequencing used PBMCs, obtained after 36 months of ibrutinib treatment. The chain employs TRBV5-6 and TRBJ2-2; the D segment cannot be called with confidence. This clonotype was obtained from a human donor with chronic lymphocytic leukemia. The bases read TGTGCCAGCAGCCCCACGCGGTACATGATGAACACCGGGGAGCTGTTTTTT. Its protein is CASSPTRYMMNTGELFF.